These T cell receptor beta chains were read from a single sample in a study of identical twins. Each CDR3 protein gets one entry after TCRdb re-called the 5' RACE reads with MiXCR. The data show 400,000 to 500,000 distinct CDR3 sequences, under 20% seen once. The specimen was naive T cells sorted from blood. The source of these receptors is a man aged 50 to 60 in good health. Both conserved end residues are part of each CDR3. A D gene is named only where the DNA matches it firmly. The listing skips clone size in some rows; elsewhere it reads once, few, many or a size class.

clone_size: few
v_call: TRBV5-5
j_call: TRBJ2-1
d_call: -
cdr3_nt: TGTGCCAGCAGCTTGAACCCCGTTGATGAGCAGTTCTTC
cdr3_aa: CASSLNPVDEQFF

clone_size: -
v_call: TRBV6-5
j_call: TRBJ2-3
d_call: -
cdr3_nt: TGTGCCAGCAGTTTAGACAGGGGCGGGGGTAATCCGCAGTATTTT
cdr3_aa: CASSLDRGGGNPQYF

clone_size: few
v_call: TRBV5-1
j_call: TRBJ2-5
d_call: TRBD1
cdr3_nt: TGCGCCAGCAGCGGGACAGGCGCACCTAGACAACAAGAGACCCAGTACTTC
cdr3_aa: CASSGTGAPRQQETQYF

clone_size: -
v_call: TRBV28
j_call: TRBJ1-2
d_call: -
cdr3_nt: TGTGCCAGCAGTTCTTTTCCAACCGACAGGATCTATGGCTACACCTTC
cdr3_aa: CASSSFPTDRIYGYTF

clone_size: -
v_call: TRBV20-1
j_call: TRBJ2-5
d_call: TRBD2
cdr3_nt: TGCAGTGCTACTAACCCGACTAGCAGGTACCAAGAGACCCAGTACTTC
cdr3_aa: CSATNPTSRYQETQYF

clone_size: -
v_call: TRBV10-3
j_call: TRBJ1-5
d_call: -
cdr3_nt: TGTGCCATCCGGGACACTAGCAATCAGCCCCAGCATTTT
cdr3_aa: CAIRDTSNQPQHF

clone_size: many
v_call: TRBV6-1
j_call: TRBJ2-5
d_call: -
cdr3_nt: TGTGCCAGCAGCCACGGACAAGGGGGGGAGACCCAGTACTTC
cdr3_aa: CASSHGQGGETQYF

clone_size: -
v_call: TRBV7-9
j_call: TRBJ2-3
d_call: -
cdr3_nt: TGTGCCAGCAGCTCCCCGGGGGGCCTCAGCACAGATACGCAGTATTTT
cdr3_aa: CASSSPGGLSTDTQYF

clone_size: many
v_call: TRBV15
j_call: TRBJ1-2
d_call: -
cdr3_nt: TGTGCCACCTCTCCTGGGACCCAAGACTATGGCTACACCTTC
cdr3_aa: CATSPGTQDYGYTF

clone_size: -
v_call: TRBV7-2
j_call: TRBJ2-2
d_call: -
cdr3_nt: TGTGCCAGCAGCCCGATGAACACCGGGGAGCTGTTTTTT
cdr3_aa: CASSPMNTGELFF

clone_size: few
v_call: TRBV15
j_call: TRBJ2-2
d_call: TRBD2
cdr3_nt: TGTGCCACCAGCAGATCACTAGCGGGAGCGTACACCGGGGAGCTGTTTTTT
cdr3_aa: CATSRSLAGAYTGELFF

clone_size: few
v_call: TRBV6-5
j_call: TRBJ2-7
d_call: -
cdr3_nt: TGTGCCAGCAGTTACGGATCCGGGACACCATACGAGCAGTACTTC
cdr3_aa: CASSYGSGTPYEQYF

clone_size: many
v_call: TRBV12-3/TRBV12-4
j_call: TRBJ2-5
d_call: -
cdr3_nt: TGTGCCAGCAGCCCCGACATGCAAGAGACCCAGTACTTC
cdr3_aa: CASSPDMQETQYF

clone_size: few
v_call: TRBV30
j_call: TRBJ2-7
d_call: -
cdr3_nt: TGTGCCTGGAGTTCCCGGGACGGAACCTACGAGCAGTACTTC
cdr3_aa: CAWSSRDGTYEQYF

clone_size: once
v_call: TRBV6-5
j_call: TRBJ2-7
d_call: -
cdr3_nt: TGTGCCAGCAGTTACGAGGCGAGCTCCTACGAGCAGTACTTC
cdr3_aa: CASSYEASSYEQYF

clone_size: -
v_call: TRBV5-6
j_call: TRBJ2-2
d_call: TRBD1
cdr3_nt: TGTGCCAGCAGCTGGGACAGGAACACCGGGGAGCTGTTTTTT
cdr3_aa: CASSWDRNTGELFF

clone_size: -
v_call: TRBV11-3
j_call: TRBJ2-1
d_call: -
cdr3_nt: TGTGCCAGCAGCTCACCCAGTCAATCGCAGAATAACAATGAGCAGTTCTTC
cdr3_aa: CASSSPSQSQNNNEQFF

clone_size: -
v_call: TRBV7-9
j_call: TRBJ2-4
d_call: TRBD1
cdr3_nt: TGTGCCAGCAGAGAGACAGGGGGCTTTCAGTACTTC
cdr3_aa: CASRETGGFQYF

clone_size: many
v_call: TRBV12-3/TRBV12-4
j_call: TRBJ1-2
d_call: -
cdr3_nt: TGTGCCAGCAGTTTGTCCGACAGGAGCTATGGCTACACCTTC
cdr3_aa: CASSLSDRSYGYTF

clone_size: -
v_call: TRBV7-9
j_call: TRBJ2-7
d_call: TRBD2
cdr3_nt: TGTGCCAGCAGCTTCGGAGCGGGGGGAGACTACGAGCAGTACTTC
cdr3_aa: CASSFGAGGDYEQYF

clone_size: many
v_call: TRBV3-1
j_call: TRBJ2-2
d_call: -
cdr3_nt: TGTGCCAGCAGCCAAGAATTAGAACTCTACACCGGGGAGCTGTTTTTT
cdr3_aa: CASSQELELYTGELFF

clone_size: few
v_call: TRBV12-3/TRBV12-4
j_call: TRBJ1-4
d_call: -
cdr3_nt: TGTGCCAGCAGCGCGGAAGCAACTAATGAAAAACTGTTTTTT
cdr3_aa: CASSAEATNEKLFF

clone_size: -
v_call: TRBV6-1
j_call: TRBJ2-7
d_call: -
cdr3_nt: TGTGCCAGCAGACCGACAGGTGGTTCGAACGAGCAGTACTTC
cdr3_aa: CASRPTGGSNEQYF

clone_size: few
v_call: TRBV4-3
j_call: TRBJ2-7
d_call: -
cdr3_nt: TGCGCCAGCAGCCAAGTCACAGGGAAAGGGTACGAGCAGTACTTC
cdr3_aa: CASSQVTGKGYEQYF

clone_size: -
v_call: TRBV15
j_call: TRBJ2-1
d_call: -
cdr3_nt: TGTGCCACCAGCGTCGACAGAGCCAATGAGCAGTTCTTC
cdr3_aa: CATSVDRANEQFF

clone_size: -
v_call: TRBV6-1
j_call: TRBJ2-7
d_call: -
cdr3_nt: TGTGCCAGCAGGGGCCCAGGGGTGGGCTACGAGCAGTACTTC
cdr3_aa: CASRGPGVGYEQYF

clone_size: many
v_call: TRBV28
j_call: TRBJ2-7
d_call: -
cdr3_nt: TGTGCCAGCAGTTTAATGGGATCATACTACGAGCAGTACTTC
cdr3_aa: CASSLMGSYYEQYF

clone_size: many
v_call: TRBV29-1
j_call: TRBJ2-1
d_call: -
cdr3_nt: TGCAGCGTTGAATTCTGGGCAGGCAATGAGCAGTTCTTC
cdr3_aa: CSVEFWAGNEQFF

clone_size: -
v_call: TRBV29-1
j_call: TRBJ2-2
d_call: -
cdr3_nt: TGCAGCGTTGGACCCCCTGACTCTAACACCGGGGAGCTGTTTTTT
cdr3_aa: CSVGPPDSNTGELFF

clone_size: many
v_call: TRBV28
j_call: TRBJ2-2
d_call: TRBD2
cdr3_nt: TGTGCCAGCAGTACCAGCTTTATTGGGACTAGCGGGAGTTTTCGGGAGCTGTTTTTT
cdr3_aa: CASSTSFIGTSGSFRELFF